This paragraph reports one TCR beta chain. Which antigen it targets is not known. Base-call qualities are not available, and no considerably larger clone is one nucleotide away. The CDR3 regions of human TCRbeta chains were analyzed by immunosequencing. Under the source paper's analysis protocol: TCRs in the repertoires were compared against a reference library of SARS-CoV-2-specific TCRs that had been generated with the MIRA antigen-specificity platform. Breadth was defined as the fraction of unique TCRs that were SARS-CoV-2-associated. Depth was defined as the fraction of total T cells that were SARS-CoV-2-associated. Each spike-specific TCR was assigned to its reactive spike region and to a CD4 or CD8 class using the MIRA data. Log10-transformed breadth and depth values were compared by one-way ANOVA with Sidak's multiple comparisons tests. Not all clones reach the TCRdb copy of this immuneACCESS table, which keeps in-frame sequences only. Checked studies attribute under half of the gap to unresolved V genes and leave the rest unexplained. That table supplies the V and J calls and clone size; D and trimming were determined from the DNA. Recorded for this sample are approximately 100,000 clones; roughly 84% of them occurred a single time. The top ten clones comprise 16% of the sample.

These data come from a study of T cell responses to AZD1222 COVID-19 vaccine (dated by TCRdb to about 2021). General notes on the study: AZD1222 recipients whose second dose came at about 4 weeks and those whose second dose came at about 12 weeks were combined into one group, since spike-specific TCR depth and breadth did not differ between the two schedules. A total of just over 230 trial participants underwent TCR sequencing, of whom roughly 210 received two doses of AZD1222 and around 25 received two doses of the MenACWY control vaccine. Trial participants were enrolled into age subgroups of 18-55, 56-69 and 70-plus years, which contained about 150, 28 and 57 TCR-sequenced participants, respectively. Summary of the overall study and its limitations: Conclusions about previously exposed vaccinees were limited because only a handful of AZD1222 recipients were SARS-CoV-2 seropositive at baseline. Reportedly, almost half of the unique spike-specific TCRs recognized epitopes lying outside the regions that are mutated in the B.1.351 and B.1.1.7 variants. Because no samples from the day 14 peak response were available, repertoires could be characterized only after the peak T cell response. In the small 56-69-year group, the increase in depth fell short of significance, most likely because of low power. After two AZD1222 doses, both the breadth and the depth of spike-specific TCRs were significantly higher than at day 0 and than in MenACWY recipients. Participants were mostly white British, with more females than males. The authors suggested clonal diversity may have been underestimated. The whole spike protein was spanned by vaccine-associated CD4 TCRs, and dominant responses were seen in regions 160-218 and 743-854.

What the time point label conveys for this sample: baseline before first vaccination. Samples from vaccinated people were obtained from the UK trials COV001 and COV002, which included a single-blind randomized controlled phase 2/3 trial of AZD1222 (ChAdOx1 nCoV-19) in healthy adults. For TCRbeta chain sequencing, PBMC samples were collected from trial participants at day 0 and at day 28 after the second dose. The germline V gene yields MDHEN for CDR1 and SYDVKM for CDR2. The CDR3 numbers 16 residues from cysteine through phenylalanine. The sequence is cut down to CDR3 DNA, 48 bases in frame from base 1. V and J lose 3 bases and 2 bases, and a span of 13 bases separates them.

The receptor was derived from an adult in good health. This sequence uses TRBV28 and TRBJ1-4; TRBD1 is perhaps the D gene, given 6 matching bases. This sample comprised peripheral blood, obtained on day 0 of AZD1222 vaccination. The sequenced DNA: TGTGCCAGCAGTTTGGCCCTCCAGGGGACTAATGAAAAACTGTTTTTT. It encodes CASSLALQGTNEKLFF. Beyond the CDR3, the reference TRBV28 and TRBJ1-4 genes provide the residues; the full variable domain reads: DVKVTQSSRYLVKRTGEKVFLECVQDMDHENMFWYRQDPGLGLRLIYFSYDVKMKEKGDIPEGYSVSREKKERFSLILESASTNQTSMYLCASSLALQGTNEKLFFGSGTQLSVL.